This TCR beta chain stems from a study of early T cells in non-severe SARS-CoV-2 infection. TCRdb ran MiXCR on the 5' RACE reads and lists one entry per CDR3 protein. The sample contains about 19,000 distinct CDR3 sequences, more than 4% of which appear only once. CDR3 length equals 14 residues. Trimming at V came to 3 bases and at J to 5 bases, leaving 5 bases not matched to a gene. Material: whole blood. The rearrangement links TRBV12-3 or TRBV12-4 to TRBJ2-3; TRBD2 matches at 7 bases. The sequence derives from an adult who was a healthcare worker with PCR-confirmed SARS-CoV-2 infection or an uninfected control (not recorded which). CDR3 protein: CASSFRAGVDTQYF. The CDR3 DNA follows: TGTGCCAGCAGTTTCCGGGCGGGGGTAGATACGCAGTATTTT.